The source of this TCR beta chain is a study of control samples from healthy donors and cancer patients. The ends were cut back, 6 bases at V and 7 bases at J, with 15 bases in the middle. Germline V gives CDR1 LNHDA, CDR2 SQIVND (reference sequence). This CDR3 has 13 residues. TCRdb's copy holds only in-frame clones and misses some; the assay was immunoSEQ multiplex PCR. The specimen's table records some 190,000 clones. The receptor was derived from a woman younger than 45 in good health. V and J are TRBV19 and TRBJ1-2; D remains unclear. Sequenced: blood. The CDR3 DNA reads TGTGCCAGTAGCCGGACGTCCCGGTTTGGCTACACCTTC. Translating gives CASSRTSRFGYTF.